This T cell receptor (beta chain) was sequenced during a study of shared clonotypes between healthy human individuals. Overall study results and limits: The expectation was that sequencing depth would affect clonotype sharing among donors.

Deep was the level used in running the assay. Some clones are missing from TCRdb's copy, which holds only in-frame ones; the method was immunoSEQ multiplex PCR. This table has about 500,000 clones, approximately 71% appearing once. Points on this clone: The antigen is not known.

This CDR3 is 16 amino acids long. Trimming left V 3 bases short and J 0 bases short, with 12 bases between. Germline loops: CDR1 MDHEN, CDR2 SYDVKM. This TCR was sampled from a woman in her forties in good health. Some clones in this sample may be carry-over from other donors' samples. The sequencing sample was made of PBMCs. The gene calls are TRBV28 and TRBJ1-3; a weak D match, TRBD1 (5 bases). The CDR3 DNA is TGTGCCAGCAGTTTCACCAGGGTGAACTCTGGAAACACCATATATTTT. This sequence encodes CASSFTRVNSGNTIYF.